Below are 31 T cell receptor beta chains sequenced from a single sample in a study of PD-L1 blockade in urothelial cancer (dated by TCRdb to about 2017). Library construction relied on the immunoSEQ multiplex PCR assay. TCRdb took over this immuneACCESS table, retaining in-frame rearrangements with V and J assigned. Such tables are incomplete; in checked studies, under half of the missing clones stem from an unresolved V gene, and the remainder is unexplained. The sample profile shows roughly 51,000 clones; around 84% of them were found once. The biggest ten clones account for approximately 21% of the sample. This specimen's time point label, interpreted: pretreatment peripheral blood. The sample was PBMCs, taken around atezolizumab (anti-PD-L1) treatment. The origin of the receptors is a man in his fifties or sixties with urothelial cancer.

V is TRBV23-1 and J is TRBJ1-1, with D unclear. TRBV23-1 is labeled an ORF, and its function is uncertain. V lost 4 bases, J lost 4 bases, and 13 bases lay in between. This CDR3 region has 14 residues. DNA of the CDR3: TGCGCCAGCAGTCCGATTTGCGGGAGCACTGAAGCTTTCTTT. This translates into CASSPICGSTEAFF.

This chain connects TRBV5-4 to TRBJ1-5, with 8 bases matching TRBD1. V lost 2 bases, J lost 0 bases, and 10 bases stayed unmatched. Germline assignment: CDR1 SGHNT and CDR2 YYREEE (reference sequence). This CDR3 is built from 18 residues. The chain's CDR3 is CASSFLDRVLNSNQPQHF. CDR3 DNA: TGTGCCAGCAGCTTCCTGGACAGGGTGCTTAATAGCAATCAGCCCCAGCATTTT.

The CDR3 is CASRRIPGQLNTEAFF. As DNA, the CDR3 is TGCGCCAGTCGCCGAATTCCGGGACAGCTGAACACTGAAGCTTTCTTT. The chain links TRBV5-1 to TRBJ1-1; 7 bases line up with TRBD1. Trimming took 8 bases from V and 0 from J; bases not matched to a gene: 13. CDR3 length: 16 residues. Germline lookup yields CDR1 SGHRS and CDR2 YFSETQ.

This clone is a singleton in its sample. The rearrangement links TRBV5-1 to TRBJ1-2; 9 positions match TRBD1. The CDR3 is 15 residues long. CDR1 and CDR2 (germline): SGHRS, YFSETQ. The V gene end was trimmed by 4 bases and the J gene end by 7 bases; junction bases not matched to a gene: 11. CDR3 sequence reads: CASSANGQGIGGYTF. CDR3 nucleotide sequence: TGCGCCAGCAGCGCGAACGGACAGGGGATAGGTGGCTACACCTTC.

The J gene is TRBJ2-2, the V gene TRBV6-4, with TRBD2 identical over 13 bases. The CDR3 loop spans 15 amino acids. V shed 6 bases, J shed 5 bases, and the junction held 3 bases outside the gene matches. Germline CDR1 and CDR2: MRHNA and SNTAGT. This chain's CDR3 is CASSRTSGGTGELFF. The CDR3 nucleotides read TGTGCCAGCAGCCGGACTAGCGGGGGTACCGGGGAGCTGTTTTTT.

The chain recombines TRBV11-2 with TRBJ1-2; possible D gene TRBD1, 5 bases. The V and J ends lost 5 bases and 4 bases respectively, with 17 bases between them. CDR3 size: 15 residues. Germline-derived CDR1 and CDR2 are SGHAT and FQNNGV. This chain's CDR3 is CASSPGSSGGYGYTF. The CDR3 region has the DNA TGTGCCAGCAGCCCAGGGTCCTCCGGGGGCTATGGCTACACCTTC. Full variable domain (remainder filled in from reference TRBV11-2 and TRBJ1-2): EAGVAQSPRYKIIEKRQSVAFWCNPISGHATLYWYQQILGQGPKLLIQFQNNGVVDDSQLPKDRFSAERLKGVDSTLKIQPAKLEDSAVYLCASSPGSSGGYGYTFGSGTRLTVV.

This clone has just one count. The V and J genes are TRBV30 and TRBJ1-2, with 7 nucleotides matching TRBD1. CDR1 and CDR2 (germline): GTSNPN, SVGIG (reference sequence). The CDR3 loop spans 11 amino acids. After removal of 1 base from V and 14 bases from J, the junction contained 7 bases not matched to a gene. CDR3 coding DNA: TGTGCCTGGAGTGCCGGACCGGGACAGACCTTC. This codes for CAWSAGPGQTF.

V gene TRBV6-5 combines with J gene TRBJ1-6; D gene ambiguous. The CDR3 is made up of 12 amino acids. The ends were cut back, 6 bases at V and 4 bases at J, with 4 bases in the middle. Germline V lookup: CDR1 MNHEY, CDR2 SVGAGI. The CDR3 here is CASRLYNSPLHF. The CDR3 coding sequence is TGTGCCAGCAGACTATATAATTCACCCCTCCACTTT.

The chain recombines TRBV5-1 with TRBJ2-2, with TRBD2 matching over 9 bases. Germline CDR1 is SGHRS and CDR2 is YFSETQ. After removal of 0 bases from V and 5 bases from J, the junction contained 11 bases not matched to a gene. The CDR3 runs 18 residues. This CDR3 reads CASSLAGASGMLTGELFF. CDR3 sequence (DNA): TGCGCCAGCAGCTTGGCCGGGGCTAGCGGGATGTTGACCGGGGAGCTGTTTTTT.

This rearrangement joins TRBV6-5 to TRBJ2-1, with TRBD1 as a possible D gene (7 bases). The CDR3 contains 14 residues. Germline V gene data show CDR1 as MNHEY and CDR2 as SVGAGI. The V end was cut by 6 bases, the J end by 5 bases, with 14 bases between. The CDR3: CASRPGGLNNEQFF. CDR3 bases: TGTGCCAGCAGACCAGGGGGACTTAACAATGAGCAGTTCTTC.

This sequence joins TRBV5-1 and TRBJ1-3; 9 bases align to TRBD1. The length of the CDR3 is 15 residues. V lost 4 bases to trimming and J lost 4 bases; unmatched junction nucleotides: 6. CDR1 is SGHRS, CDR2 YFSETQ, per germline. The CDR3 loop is CASSEQGAEGNTIYF. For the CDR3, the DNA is TGCGCCAGCAGCGAACAGGGGGCGGAGGGAAACACCATATATTTT.

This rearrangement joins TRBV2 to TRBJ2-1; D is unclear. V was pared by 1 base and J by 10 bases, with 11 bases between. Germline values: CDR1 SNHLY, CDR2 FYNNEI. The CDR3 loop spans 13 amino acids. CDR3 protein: CASSEVQTGEQFF. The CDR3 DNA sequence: TGTGCCAGCAGTGAAGTGCAGACTGGCGAGCAGTTCTTC.

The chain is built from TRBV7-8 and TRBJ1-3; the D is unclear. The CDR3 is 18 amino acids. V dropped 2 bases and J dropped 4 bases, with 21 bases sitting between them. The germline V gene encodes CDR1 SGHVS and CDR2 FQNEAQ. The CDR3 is CASSLNNIRGAGGNTIYF. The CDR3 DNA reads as TGTGCCAGCAGCTTAAATAATATACGCGGCGCGGGAGGAAACACCATATATTTT.

CDR3 DNA: TGTGCCAGCGGCCTAGGACAGGGTCACTATGGCTACACCTTC. Amino acid sequence: CASGLGQGHYGYTF. The chain carries TRBV28 and TRBJ1-2; 8 bases map to TRBD1. V gave up 8 bases and J gave up 3 bases; unmatched junction bases: 8. From germline, CDR1 is MDHEN and CDR2 SYDVKM. This CDR3 is 14 amino acids long.

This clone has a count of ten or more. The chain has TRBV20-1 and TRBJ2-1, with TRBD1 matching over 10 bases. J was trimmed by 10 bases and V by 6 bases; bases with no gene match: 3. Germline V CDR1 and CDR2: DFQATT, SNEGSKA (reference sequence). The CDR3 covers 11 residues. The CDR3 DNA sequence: TGCAGTGCGGACAGGGGGGAAGAGCAGTTCTTC. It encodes CSADRGEEQFF.

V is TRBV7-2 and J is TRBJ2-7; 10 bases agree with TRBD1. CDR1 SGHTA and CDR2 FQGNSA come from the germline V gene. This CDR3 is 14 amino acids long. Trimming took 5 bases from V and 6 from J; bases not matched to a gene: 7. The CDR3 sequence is CASSETGGLVEQYF. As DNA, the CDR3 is TGTGCCAGCAGCGAGACAGGGGGCCTAGTCGAGCAGTACTTC.

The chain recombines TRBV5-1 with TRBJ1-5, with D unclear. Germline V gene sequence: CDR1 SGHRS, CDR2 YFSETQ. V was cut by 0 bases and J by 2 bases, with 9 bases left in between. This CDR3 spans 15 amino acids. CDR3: CASSLDGKGNQPQHF. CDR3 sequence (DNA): TGCGCCAGCAGCTTGGACGGTAAAGGCAATCAGCCCCAGCATTTT. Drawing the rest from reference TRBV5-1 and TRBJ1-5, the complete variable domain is KAGVTQTPRYLIKTRGQQVTLSCSPISGHRSVSWYQQTPGQGLQFLFEYFSETQRNKGNFPGRFSGRQFSNSRSEMNVSTLELGDSALYLCASSLDGKGNQPQHFGDGTRLSIL.

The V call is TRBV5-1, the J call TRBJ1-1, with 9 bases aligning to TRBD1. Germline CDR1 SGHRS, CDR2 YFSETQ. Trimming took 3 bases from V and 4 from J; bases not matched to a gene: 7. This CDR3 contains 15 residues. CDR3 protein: CASSWLQGAPTEAFF. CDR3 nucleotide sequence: TGCGCCAGCAGCTGGCTACAGGGGGCGCCCACTGAAGCTTTCTTT. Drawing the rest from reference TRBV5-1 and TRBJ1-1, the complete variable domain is KAGVTQTPRYLIKTRGQQVTLSCSPISGHRSVSWYQQTPGQGLQFLFEYFSETQRNKGNFPGRFSGRQFSNSRSEMNVSTLELGDSALYLCASSWLQGAPTEAFFGQGTRLTVV.

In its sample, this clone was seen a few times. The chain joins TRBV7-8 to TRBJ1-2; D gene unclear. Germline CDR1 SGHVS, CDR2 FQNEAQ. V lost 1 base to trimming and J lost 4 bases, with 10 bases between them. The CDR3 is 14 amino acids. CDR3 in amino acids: CASSLDVRAYGYTF. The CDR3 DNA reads TGTGCCAGCAGCTTAGATGTGAGGGCCTATGGCTACACCTTC.

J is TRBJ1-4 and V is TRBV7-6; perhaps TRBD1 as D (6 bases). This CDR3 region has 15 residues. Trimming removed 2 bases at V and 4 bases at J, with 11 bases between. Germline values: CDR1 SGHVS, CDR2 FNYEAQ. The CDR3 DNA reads TGTGCCAGCAGCTTAAAAGGGGGTTTTAATGAAAAACTGTTTTTT. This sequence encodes CASSLKGGFNEKLFF.

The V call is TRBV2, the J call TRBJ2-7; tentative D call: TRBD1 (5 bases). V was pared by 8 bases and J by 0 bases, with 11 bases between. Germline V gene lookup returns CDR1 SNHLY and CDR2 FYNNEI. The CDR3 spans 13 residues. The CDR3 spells CASGARSSYEQYF. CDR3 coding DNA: TGTGCCAGCGGGGCCAGGAGCTCCTACGAGCAGTACTTC.

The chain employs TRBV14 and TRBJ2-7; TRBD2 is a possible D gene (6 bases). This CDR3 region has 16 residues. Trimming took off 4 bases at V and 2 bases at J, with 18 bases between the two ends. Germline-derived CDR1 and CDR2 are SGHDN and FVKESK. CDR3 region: CASSRAGTSSAYEQYF. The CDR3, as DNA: TGTGCCAGCAGCCGGGCTGGGACTTCCTCGGCCTACGAGCAGTACTTC.

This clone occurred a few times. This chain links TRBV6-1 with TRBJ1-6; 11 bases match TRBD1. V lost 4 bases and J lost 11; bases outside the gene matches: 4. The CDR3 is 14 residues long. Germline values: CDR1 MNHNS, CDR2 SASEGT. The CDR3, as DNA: TGTGCCAGCAGTGGGGGGGACAGGGGGACACCCCTCCACTTT. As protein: CASSGGDRGTPLHF.

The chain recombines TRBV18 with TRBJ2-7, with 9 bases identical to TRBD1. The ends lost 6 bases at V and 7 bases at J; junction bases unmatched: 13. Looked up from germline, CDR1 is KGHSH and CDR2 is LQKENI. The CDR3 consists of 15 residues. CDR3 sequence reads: CASSPFGQGMVEQYF. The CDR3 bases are TGTGCCAGCTCGCCATTTGGACAGGGGATGGTGGAGCAGTACTTC. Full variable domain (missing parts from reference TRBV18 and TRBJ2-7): NAGVMQNPRHLVRRRGQEARLRCSPMKGHSHVYWYRQLPEEGLKFMVYLQKENIIDESGMPKERFSAEFPKEGPSILRIQQVVRGDSAAYFCASSPFGQGMVEQYFGPGTRLTVT.

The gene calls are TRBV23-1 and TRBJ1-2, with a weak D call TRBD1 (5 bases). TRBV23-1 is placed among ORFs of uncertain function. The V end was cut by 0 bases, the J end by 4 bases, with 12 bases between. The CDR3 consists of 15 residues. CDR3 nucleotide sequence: TGCGCCAGCAGTCAATCCAAGGGGAACCCCTATGGCTACACCTTC. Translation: CASSQSKGNPYGYTF.

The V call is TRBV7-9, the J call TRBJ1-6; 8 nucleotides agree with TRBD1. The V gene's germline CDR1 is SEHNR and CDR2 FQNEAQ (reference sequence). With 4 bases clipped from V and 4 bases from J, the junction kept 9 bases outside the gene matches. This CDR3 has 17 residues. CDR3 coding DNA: TGTGCCAGCAGCTCCAGACAGGGGATGGAATATAATTCACCCCTCCACTTT. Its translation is CASSSRQGMEYNSPLHF.

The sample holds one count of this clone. In DNA form, the CDR3 reads TGCAGCGCTTCCGGGGGGGCCACCTCTGGAAACACCATATATTTT. Its translation is CSASGGATSGNTIYF. V gene TRBV29-1 combines with J gene TRBJ1-3, with a tentative D call TRBD1 (6 bases). V was trimmed by 7 bases and J by 0 bases, leaving 16 bases between them. This CDR3 has 15 residues. In germline, CDR1 is SQVTM, CDR2 ANQGSEA.

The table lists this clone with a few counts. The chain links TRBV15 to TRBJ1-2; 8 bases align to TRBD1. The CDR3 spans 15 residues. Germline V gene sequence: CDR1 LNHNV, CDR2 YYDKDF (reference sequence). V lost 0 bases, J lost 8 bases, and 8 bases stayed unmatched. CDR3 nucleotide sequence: TGTGCCACCAGCAGAGACTTCACAGGGGGAGGGGGCTACACCTTC. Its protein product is CATSRDFTGGGGYTF.

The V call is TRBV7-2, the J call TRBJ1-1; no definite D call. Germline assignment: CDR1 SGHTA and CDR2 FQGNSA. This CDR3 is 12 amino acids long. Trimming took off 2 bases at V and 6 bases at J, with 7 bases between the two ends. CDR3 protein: CASSLRTAEAFF. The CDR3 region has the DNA TGTGCCAGCAGCTTAAGAACAGCTGAAGCTTTCTTT.

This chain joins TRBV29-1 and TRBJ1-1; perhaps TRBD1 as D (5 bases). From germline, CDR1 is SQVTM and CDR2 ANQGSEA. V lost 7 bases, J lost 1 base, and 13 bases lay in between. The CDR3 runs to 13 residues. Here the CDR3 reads CSGWGRGNTEAFF. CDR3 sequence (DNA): TGCAGCGGCTGGGGTAGGGGGAACACTGAAGCTTTCTTT.

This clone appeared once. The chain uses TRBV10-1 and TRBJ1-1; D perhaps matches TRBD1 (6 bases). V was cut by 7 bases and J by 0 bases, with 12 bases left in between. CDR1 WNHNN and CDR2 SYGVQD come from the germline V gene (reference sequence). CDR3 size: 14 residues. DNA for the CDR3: TGCGCCAGCAATACCGGGACACTGAACACTGAAGCTTTCTTT. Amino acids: CASNTGTLNTEAFF.